The 18 T cell receptor beta chains presented below share a single source sample, sequenced in a study of T cell responses to AZD1222 COVID-19 vaccine. Method: immunoSEQ multiplex PCR; TCRdb's copy keeps in-frame clones and lacks some. The table includes roughly 170,000 clones, approximately 86% detected once. The sequenced sample was peripheral blood, obtained on day 0 of AZD1222 vaccination. The receptor source for this set is an adult in good health.

The chain recombines TRBV27 with TRBJ2-7; tentatively, D is TRBD2 (5 bases). CDR1 is MNHEY and CDR2 is SMNVEV in the germline V gene (reference sequence). The length of the CDR3 is 16 residues. V was cut by 7 bases and J by 0 bases, with 19 bases left in between. The CDR3 protein is CASISGRHWDSYEQYF. The CDR3 nucleotides read TGTGCCAGCATCTCGGGAAGACATTGGGACTCCTACGAGCAGTACTTC.

Written as DNA, the CDR3 is TGTGCCAGCAGCCAAGAGTTAGGGCAGATCACCTATAATTCACCCCTCCACTTT. Translation gives CASSQELGQITYNSPLHF. V is TRBV3-1 (or the pseudogene TRBV3-2) and J is TRBJ1-6, with no clear D. The CDR3 consists of 18 residues. Trimming removed 0 bases from V and 2 bases from J, with 14 bases in between. Germline CDR1 reads LGHDT; CDR2 reads YNNKEL (reference sequence).

V usage is TRBV5-1 and J usage is TRBJ1-4; D unresolved. With 2 bases removed from V and 4 bases from J, the gap between germline ends came to 12 bases. CDR3 length: 15 residues. Germline V gene lookup returns CDR1 SGHRS and CDR2 YFSETQ. CDR3 coding DNA: TGCGCCAGCAGCTTAGGGCAGGTCTATAATGAAAAACTGTTTTTT. Encoded protein: CASSLGQVYNEKLFF. The whole variable domain, remainder taken from reference TRBV5-1 and TRBJ1-4, is KAGVTQTPRYLIKTRGQQVTLSCSPISGHRSVSWYQQTPGQGLQFLFEYFSETQRNKGNFPGRFSGRQFSNSRSEMNVSTLELGDSALYLCASSLGQVYNEKLFFGSGTQLSVL.

J is TRBJ1-2 and V is TRBV18, with D possibly being TRBD1 (5 bases). V was cut by 4 bases and J by 4 bases, with 10 bases left in between. This CDR3 is built from 13 residues. Looked up from germline, CDR1 is KGHSH and CDR2 is LQKENI. CDR3 sequence (DNA): TGTGCCAGCTCACAGACAGATGTCTATGGCTACACCTTC. Its translation is CASSQTDVYGYTF. The variable domain in full, with the rest retrieved from reference TRBV18 and TRBJ1-2, is NAGVMQNPRHLVRRRGQEARLRCSPMKGHSHVYWYRQLPEEGLKFMVYLQKENIIDESGMPKERFSAEFPKEGPSILRIQQVVRGDSAAYFCASSQTDVYGYTFGSGTRLTVV.

The chain couples TRBV9 to TRBJ2-7, with unresolved D. Germline V gene lookup returns CDR1 SGDLS and CDR2 YYNGEE. Trimming took off 0 bases at V and 5 bases at J, with 12 bases between the two ends. The CDR3 covers 14 residues. As DNA, the CDR3 is TGTGCCAGCAGCGTAGAAAGTGCATCAAACGAGCAGTACTTC. Protein: CASSVESASNEQYF.

This chain connects TRBV6-4 to TRBJ2-3; D could derive from TRBD1 or TRBD2 (5 bases each). CDR1 is MRHNA, CDR2 SNTAGT, per germline. Trimming left V 2 bases short and J 4 bases short, with 13 bases between. The CDR3 contains 15 residues. CDR3 in amino acids: CASSDVAGAPDTQYF. DNA of the CDR3: TGTGCCAGCAGTGACGTAGCCGGGGCCCCAGATACGCAGTATTTT.

This clone was observed a single time. This sequence joins TRBV6-4 and TRBJ2-7, with a possible D match to TRBD2 (6 bases). The germline V and J ends were trimmed by 7 bases and 2 bases, with 18 bases remaining between them. The CDR3 runs to 15 residues. Germline V gene sequence: CDR1 MRHNA, CDR2 SNTAGT. The CDR3 region is CASTGGSTTPYEQYF. Here the CDR3 DNA reads TGTGCCAGCACTGGGGGGAGCACAACTCCCTACGAGCAGTACTTC.

In this sample, this clone turned up a few times. CDR3 nucleotide sequence: TGTGCCAGCAGCTTAGGTATGAACACTGAAGCTTTCTTT. This sequence encodes CASSLGMNTEAFF. V gene TRBV11-3 combines with J gene TRBJ1-1; unclear D gene. The germline gives CDR1 SGHNT, CDR2 YENEEA. The CDR3 consists of 13 residues. The ends were cut back, 1 base at V and 0 bases at J, with 3 bases in the middle.

The chain uses TRBV21-1 and TRBJ2-7. TRBV21-1 is reported as a pseudogene. The CDR3 is made up of 15 amino acids. The CDR3 here is CASILNGGGSYEQYF. CDR3 DNA: TGTGCCAGCATCCTAAATGGAGGGGGGTCCTACGAGCAGTACTTC.

The chain is built from TRBV29-1 and TRBJ2-7; 8 positions match TRBD1. The germline gives CDR1 SQVTM, CDR2 ANQGSEA. J gave up 3 bases and V 1 base, and 5 bases lay outside the gene matches. The CDR3 totals 14 residues. Here the CDR3 reads CSVEVDRAGYEQYF. CDR3 sequence (DNA): TGCAGCGTTGAAGTGGACAGGGCGGGCTACGAGCAGTACTTC.

CDR3 amino acids: CASSFDGTSYEQYF. In DNA, the CDR3 is TGTGCCAGCAGCTTCGACGGCACCTCCTACGAGCAGTACTTC. The rearrangement uses TRBV11-2 and TRBJ2-7; D ambiguous. Germline V lookup: CDR1 SGHAT, CDR2 FQNNGV. This CDR3 has 14 amino acids. V dropped 3 bases and J dropped 0 bases, with 9 bases sitting between them.

This clone came up once. V and J are TRBV9 and TRBJ2-3; 8 nucleotides match TRBD2. V shed 0 bases and J 6 bases; nucleotides not matched to a gene: 9. This CDR3 has 16 amino acids. Per the germline V gene, CDR1 is SGDLS and CDR2 is YYNGEE. CDR3: CASSVAGAGVQDTQYF. DNA of the CDR3: TGTGCCAGCAGCGTAGCGGGAGCGGGGGTTCAGGATACGCAGTATTTT.

V is TRBV6-5 and J is TRBJ2-7; 7 nucleotides agree with TRBD2. V shed 8 bases and J 2 bases; nucleotides not matched to a gene: 3. CDR3 length: 12 amino acids. CDR1 and CDR2 from the germline V gene are MNHEY and SVGAGI. The CDR3 spells CASLGGAYEQYF. DNA of the CDR3: TGTGCCAGCCTGGGAGGGGCCTACGAGCAGTACTTC.

This clone was seen just once. The chain recombines TRBV10-3 with TRBJ2-5; no reliable D call. Germline V gene lookup returns CDR1 ENHRY and CDR2 SYGVKD. The CDR3 totals 13 residues. V lost 10 bases to trimming and J lost 5 bases, with 17 bases between them. CDR3 amino acids: CATGPVPVETQYF. CDR3 DNA: TGTGCCACAGGACCGGTACCTGTGGAGACCCAGTACTTC.

V is TRBV5-1 and J is TRBJ1-5; possibly TRBD1 for D (5 bases). Looked up from germline, CDR1 is SGHRS and CDR2 is YFSETQ. This CDR3 region has 15 residues. Trimming shortened V by 3 bases and J by 0 bases, and 10 bases separated the two germline ends. The chain's CDR3 is CASSWDGASNQPQHF. Written as DNA, the CDR3 is TGCGCCAGCAGCTGGGACGGGGCTAGCAATCAGCCCCAGCATTTT.

J is TRBJ2-7 and V is TRBV2; no clear D gene. This CDR3 is built from 13 residues. The V and J ends lost 2 bases and 0 bases respectively, with 5 bases between them. Germline assignment: CDR1 SNHLY and CDR2 FYNNEI. The CDR3 DNA is TGTGCCAGCAGTGAACCCGCCTCCTACGAGCAGTACTTC. Amino acid sequence: CASSEPASYEQYF.

The V call is TRBV9, the J call TRBJ2-3; either TRBD1 or TRBD2 may fit D (6 bases each). CDR3 length: 16 residues. Trimming removed 3 bases at V and 3 bases at J, with 17 bases between. Looked up from germline, CDR1 is SGDLS and CDR2 is YYNGEE. As DNA, the CDR3 is TGTGCCAGCAGCGGACGGCCGGGGGCCGTTACAGATACGCAGTATTTT. This sequence encodes CASSGRPGAVTDTQYF.

This chain links TRBV10-3 with TRBJ1-1; 7 nucleotides line up with TRBD1. The J segment lost 2 bases and the V segment lost 7 bases, leaving 4 bases of the junction unmatched. The germline gives CDR1 ENHRY, CDR2 SYGVKD. The CDR3 is 13 residues long. CDR3 in amino acids: CAIKSGGNTEAFF. The CDR3 nucleotides are TGTGCCATCAAGTCAGGGGGTAACACTGAAGCTTTCTTT.